This record concerns one T cell receptor beta chain sequence. What this receptor recognizes is not known. No base quality information exists; no much larger clone differs at one position. The protocol used for the library was PCR. Sequencing relied on an Illumina HiSeq 2500. TCR libraries were prepared with molecular barcoding, using unique molecular identifiers to normalize TCRbeta repertoire quantification. The raw public reads went through TCRdb reprocessing: fastp at Q25, MiXCR clone calling, in-frame beta chains kept. Identical CDR3 proteins give one entry, which carries the most common genes and DNA. The sample data list 750,000 to 950,000 distinct CDR3 sequences, and about 16% of these were observed just once. Just under 5% of the sample is in the top ten clones. According to the study, the label for this sample's treatment or condition signals: allogeneic hematopoietic cell transplantation with graft depleted of TCRalphabeta T cells and CD19 B cells. The children who served as transplant recipients had been given grafts of TCRalphabeta/CD19-depleted allogeneic hematopoietic cells.

The data belong to a study of T-cell reconstitution after alpha-beta-depleted transplantation in children (dated by TCRdb to about 2016). About the study as a whole: Using TCR repertoire profiling, the study followed T-cell immune reconstitution in a quantitative way in children after TCRalphabeta/CD19-depleted allogeneic hematopoietic cell transplantation. The research as a whole found: Over subsequent months, a decline in hyperexpanded clone frequencies was noted, and after one year, T-cell counts and TCRbeta diversity were mostly ascribed to newly produced T cells. The high TCRbeta diversity at day 60 in some patients was ascribed to recipient T cells and intrathymic progenitors that had survived conditioning. Apparently early alphabetaT-cell count recovery about two months after transplant reportedly relied on only several hundred rapidly expanded clones derived from non-depleted graft cells.

The cysteine opens and the phenylalanine closes a CDR3 of 11 amino acids. Of all the DNA, just the CDR3 is kept, 33 bases in frame from base 1. For CDR1 and CDR2, the germline V gene lists SGHRS and YFSETQ. At the junction V is shortened by 4 bases and J by 8 bases, with 9 bases in between. The receptor was derived from a male patient aged 10 to 17 who had a stem cell transplant for acute lymphoblastic leukemia, so the T cells may come from the graft donor. The sample in question was PBMCs, mostly from graft donor cells, obtained 360 days after TCRalphabeta/CD19-depleted stem cell transplant. Recombination linked TRBV5-1 to TRBJ1-1, with the D gene uncertain. The sequence in DNA is TGCGCCAGCAGCGCGGACGGCGAAGCTTTCTTT. This encodes CASSADGEAFF.